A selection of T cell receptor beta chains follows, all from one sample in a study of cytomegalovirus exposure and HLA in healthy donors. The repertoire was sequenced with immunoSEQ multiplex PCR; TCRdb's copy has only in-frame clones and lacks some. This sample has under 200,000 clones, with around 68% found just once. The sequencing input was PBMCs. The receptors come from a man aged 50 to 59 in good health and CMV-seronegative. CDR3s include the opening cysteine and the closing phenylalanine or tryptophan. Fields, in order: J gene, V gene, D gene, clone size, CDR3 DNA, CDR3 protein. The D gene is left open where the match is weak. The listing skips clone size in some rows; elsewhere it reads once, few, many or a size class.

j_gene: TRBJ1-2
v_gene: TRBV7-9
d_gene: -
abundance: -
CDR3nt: TGTTCCAGCAGCCTCGGGGACTATGGCTACACCTTC
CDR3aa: CSSSLGDYGYTF

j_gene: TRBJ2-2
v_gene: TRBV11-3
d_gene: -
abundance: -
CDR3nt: TGTGCCAGCAGCTTAGTAGCGGCCGGGGAGCTGTTTTTT
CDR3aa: CASSLVAAGELFF

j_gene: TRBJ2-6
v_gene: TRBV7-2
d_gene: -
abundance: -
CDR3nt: TGTGCCAGCGCCATTTTCGGGGGACAGCAACTCTCTGGGGCCAACGTCCTGACTTTC
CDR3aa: CASAIFGGQQLSGANVLTF

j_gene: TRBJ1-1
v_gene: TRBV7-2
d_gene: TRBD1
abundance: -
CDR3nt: TGTGCCAGCAGCTCCAGGGGGTCCACTGAAGCTTTCTTT
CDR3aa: CASSSRGSTEAFF

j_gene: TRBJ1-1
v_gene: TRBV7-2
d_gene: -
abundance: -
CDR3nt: TGTGCCAGCAGCTTATGGGGCCACTCAGAGTCTGAAGCTTTCTTT
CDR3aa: CASSLWGHSESEAFF

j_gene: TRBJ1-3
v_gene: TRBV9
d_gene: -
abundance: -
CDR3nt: TGTGCCAGCAGCGTAGATGGTGGGGGCCATGGAAACACCATATATTTT
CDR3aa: CASSVDGGGHGNTIYF

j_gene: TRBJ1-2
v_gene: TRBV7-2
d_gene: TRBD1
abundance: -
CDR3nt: TGTGCCAGCAGTTTCACCTCCCAGGGGGCGTATGGCTACACCTTC
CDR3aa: CASSFTSQGAYGYTF

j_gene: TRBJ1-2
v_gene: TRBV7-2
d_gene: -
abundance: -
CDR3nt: TGTGCCAGCAGGGTTACAGACTATGGCTACACCTTC
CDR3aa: CASRVTDYGYTF

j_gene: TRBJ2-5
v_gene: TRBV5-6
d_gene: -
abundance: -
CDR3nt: TGTGCCAGCAGCTTGGTCGGGGAAAAAGGGCAAGAGACCCAGTACTTC
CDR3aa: CASSLVGEKGQETQYF

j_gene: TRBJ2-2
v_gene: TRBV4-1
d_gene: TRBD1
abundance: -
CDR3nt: TGCGCCAGCAGCCAGGACAGGGTGGGGACCGGGGAGCTGTTTTTT
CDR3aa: CASSQDRVGTGELFF

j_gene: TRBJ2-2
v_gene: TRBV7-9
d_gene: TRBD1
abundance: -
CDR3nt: TGTGCCAGCAGCAGGGACAGGCCAGGAACCGGGGAGCTGTTTTTT
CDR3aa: CASSRDRPGTGELFF

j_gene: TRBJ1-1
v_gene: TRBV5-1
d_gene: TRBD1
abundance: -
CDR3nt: TGCGCCAGCAGCTGGGACAGTTCGAACACTGAAGCTTTCTTT
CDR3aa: CASSWDSSNTEAFF

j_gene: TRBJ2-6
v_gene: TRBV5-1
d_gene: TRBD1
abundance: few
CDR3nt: TGCGCCAGCAGCTTGACACAGGGGTCTGGGGCCAACGTCCTGACTTTC
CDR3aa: CASSLTQGSGANVLTF

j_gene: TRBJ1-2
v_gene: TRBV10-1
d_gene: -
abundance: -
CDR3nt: TGCGCCATCCACCTAGACAGCCTATCTCACCCCTTC
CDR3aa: CAIHLDSLSHPF

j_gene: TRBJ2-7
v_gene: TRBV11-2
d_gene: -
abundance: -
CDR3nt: TGTGCCAGCAGCTTACTAAGGACACGCAGCTACGAGCAGTACTTC
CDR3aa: CASSLLRTRSYEQYF

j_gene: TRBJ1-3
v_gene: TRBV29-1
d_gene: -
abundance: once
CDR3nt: TGCAGCGTTGCAGGGATCTCTGGAAACACCATATATTTT
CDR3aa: CSVAGISGNTIYF